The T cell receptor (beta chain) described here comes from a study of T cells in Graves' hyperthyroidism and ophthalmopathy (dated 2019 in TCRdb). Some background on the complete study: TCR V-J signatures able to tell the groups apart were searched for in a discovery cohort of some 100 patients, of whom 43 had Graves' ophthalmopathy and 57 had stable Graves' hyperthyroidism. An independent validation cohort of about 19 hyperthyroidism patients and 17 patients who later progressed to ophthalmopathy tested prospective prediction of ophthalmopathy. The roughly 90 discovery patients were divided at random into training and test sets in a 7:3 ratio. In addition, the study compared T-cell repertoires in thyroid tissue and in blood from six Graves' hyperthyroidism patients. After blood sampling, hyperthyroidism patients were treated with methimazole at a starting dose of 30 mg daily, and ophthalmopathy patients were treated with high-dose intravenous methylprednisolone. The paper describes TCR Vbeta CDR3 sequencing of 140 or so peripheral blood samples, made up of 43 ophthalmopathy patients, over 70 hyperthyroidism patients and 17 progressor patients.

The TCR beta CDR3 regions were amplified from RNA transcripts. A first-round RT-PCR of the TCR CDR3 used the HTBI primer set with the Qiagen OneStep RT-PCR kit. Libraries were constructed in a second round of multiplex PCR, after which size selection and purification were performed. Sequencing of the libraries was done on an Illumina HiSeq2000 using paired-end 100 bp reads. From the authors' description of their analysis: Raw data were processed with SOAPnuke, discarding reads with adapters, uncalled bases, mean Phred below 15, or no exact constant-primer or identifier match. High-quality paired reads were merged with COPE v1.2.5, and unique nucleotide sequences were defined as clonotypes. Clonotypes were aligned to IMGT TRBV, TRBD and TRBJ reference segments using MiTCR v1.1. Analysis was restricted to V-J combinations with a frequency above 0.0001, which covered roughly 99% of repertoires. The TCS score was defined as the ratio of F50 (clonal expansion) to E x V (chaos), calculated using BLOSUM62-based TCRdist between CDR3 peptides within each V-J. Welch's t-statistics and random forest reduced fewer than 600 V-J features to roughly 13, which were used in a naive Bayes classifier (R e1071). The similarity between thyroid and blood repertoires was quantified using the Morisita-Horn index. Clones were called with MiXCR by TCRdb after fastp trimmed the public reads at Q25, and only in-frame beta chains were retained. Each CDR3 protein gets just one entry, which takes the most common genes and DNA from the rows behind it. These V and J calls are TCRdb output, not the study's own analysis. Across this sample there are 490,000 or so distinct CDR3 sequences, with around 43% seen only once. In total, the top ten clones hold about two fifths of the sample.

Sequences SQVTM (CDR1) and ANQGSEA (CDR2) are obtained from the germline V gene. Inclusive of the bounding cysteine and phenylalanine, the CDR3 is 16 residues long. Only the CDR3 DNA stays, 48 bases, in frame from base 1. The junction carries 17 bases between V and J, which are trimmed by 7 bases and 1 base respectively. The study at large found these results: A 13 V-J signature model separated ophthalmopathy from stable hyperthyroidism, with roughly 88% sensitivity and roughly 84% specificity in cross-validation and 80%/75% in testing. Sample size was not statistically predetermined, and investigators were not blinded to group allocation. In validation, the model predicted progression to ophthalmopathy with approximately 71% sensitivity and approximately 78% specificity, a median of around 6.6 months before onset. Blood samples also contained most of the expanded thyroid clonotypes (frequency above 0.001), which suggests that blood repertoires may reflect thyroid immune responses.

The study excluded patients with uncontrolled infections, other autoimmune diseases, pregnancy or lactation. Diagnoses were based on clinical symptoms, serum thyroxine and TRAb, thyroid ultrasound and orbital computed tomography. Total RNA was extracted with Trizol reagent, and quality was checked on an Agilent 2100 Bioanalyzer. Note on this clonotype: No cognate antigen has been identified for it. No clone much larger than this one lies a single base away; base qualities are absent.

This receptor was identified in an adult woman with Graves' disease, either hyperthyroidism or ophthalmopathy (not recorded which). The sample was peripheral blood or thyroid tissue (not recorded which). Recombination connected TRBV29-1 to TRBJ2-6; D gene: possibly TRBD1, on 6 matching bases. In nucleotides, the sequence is TGCAGCGCAGGACAGACCCGGCGATCTGGGGCCAACGTCCTGACTTTC. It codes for CSAGQTRRSGANVLTF.